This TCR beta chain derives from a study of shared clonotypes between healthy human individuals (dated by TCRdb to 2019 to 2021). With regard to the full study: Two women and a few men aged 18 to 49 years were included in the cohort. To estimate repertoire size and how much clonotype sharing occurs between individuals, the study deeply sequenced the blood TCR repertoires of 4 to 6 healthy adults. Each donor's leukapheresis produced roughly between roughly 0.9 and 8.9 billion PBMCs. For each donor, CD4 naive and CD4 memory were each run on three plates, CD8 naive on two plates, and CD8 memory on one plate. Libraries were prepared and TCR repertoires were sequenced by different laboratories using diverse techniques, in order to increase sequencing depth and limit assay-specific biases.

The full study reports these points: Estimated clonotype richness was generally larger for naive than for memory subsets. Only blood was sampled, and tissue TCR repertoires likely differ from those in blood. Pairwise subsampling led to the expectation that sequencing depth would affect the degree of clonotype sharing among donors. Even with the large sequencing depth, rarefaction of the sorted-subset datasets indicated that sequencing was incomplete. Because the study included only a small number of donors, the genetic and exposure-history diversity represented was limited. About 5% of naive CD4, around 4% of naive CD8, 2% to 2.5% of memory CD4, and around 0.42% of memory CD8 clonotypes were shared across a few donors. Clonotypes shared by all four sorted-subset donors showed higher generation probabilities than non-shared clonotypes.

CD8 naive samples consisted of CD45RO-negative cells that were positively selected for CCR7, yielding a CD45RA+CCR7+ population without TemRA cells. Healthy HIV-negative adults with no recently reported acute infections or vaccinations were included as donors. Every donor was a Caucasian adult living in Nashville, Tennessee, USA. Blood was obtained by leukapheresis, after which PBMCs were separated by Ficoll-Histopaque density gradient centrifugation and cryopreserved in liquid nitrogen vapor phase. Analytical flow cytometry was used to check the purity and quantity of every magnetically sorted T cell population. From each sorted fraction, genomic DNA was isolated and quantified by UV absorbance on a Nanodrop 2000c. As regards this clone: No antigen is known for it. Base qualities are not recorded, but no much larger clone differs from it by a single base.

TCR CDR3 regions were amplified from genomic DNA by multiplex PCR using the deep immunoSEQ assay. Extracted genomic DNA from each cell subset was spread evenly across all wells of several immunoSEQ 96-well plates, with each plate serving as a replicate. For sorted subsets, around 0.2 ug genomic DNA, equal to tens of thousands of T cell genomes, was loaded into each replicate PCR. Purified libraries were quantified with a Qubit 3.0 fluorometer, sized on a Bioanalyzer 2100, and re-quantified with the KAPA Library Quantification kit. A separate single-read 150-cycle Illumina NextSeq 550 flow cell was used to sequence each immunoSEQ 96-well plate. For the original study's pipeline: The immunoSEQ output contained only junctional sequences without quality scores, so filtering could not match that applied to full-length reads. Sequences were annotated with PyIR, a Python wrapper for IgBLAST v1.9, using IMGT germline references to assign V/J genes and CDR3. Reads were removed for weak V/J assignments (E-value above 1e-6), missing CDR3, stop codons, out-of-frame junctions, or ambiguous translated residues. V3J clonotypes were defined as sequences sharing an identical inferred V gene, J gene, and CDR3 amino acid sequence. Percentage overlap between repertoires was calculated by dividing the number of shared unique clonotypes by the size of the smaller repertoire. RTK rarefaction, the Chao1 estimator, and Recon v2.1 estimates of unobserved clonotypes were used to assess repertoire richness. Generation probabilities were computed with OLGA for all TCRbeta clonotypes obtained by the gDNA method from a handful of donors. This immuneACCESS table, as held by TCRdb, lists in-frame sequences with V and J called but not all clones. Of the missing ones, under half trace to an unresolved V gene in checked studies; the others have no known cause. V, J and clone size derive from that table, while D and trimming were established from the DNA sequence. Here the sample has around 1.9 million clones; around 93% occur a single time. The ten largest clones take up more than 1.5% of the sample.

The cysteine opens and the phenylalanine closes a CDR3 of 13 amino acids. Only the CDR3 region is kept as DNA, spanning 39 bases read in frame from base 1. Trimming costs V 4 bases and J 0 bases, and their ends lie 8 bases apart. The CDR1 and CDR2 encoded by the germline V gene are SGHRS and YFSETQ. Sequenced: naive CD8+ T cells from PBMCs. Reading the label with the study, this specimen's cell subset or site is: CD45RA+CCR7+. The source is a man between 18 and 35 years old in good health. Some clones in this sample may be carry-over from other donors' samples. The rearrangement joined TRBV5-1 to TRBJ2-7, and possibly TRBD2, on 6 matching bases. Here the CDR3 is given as CASSERVSYEQYF. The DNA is TGCGCCAGCAGCGAGCGGGTCTCCTACGAGCAGTACTTC.